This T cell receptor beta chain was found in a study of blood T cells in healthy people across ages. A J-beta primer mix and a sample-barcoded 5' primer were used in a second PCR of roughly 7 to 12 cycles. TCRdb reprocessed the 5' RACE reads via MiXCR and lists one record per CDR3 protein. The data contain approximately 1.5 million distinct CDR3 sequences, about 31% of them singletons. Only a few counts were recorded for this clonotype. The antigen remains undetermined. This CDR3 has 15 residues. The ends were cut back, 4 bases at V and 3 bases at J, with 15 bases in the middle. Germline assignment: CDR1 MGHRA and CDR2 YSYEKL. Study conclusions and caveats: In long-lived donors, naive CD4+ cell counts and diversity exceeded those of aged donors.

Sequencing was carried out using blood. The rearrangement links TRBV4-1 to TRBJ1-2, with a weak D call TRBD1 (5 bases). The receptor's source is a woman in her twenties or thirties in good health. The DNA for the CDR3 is TGCGCCAGCAGCCCACAAGCACGAGGGGACTATGGCTACACCTTC. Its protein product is CASSPQARGDYGYTF.